The T cell receptor (beta chain) under discussion was sequenced for a study of blood T cell repertoires in COVID-19. Generated by immunoSEQ multiplex PCR, the TCRdb table keeps only in-frame clones and is missing some. Of nearly 55,000 clones in the sample, 60% to 85% are singletons; the top ten hold 14% to 15%. This CDR3 has 15 amino acids. Germline CDR1 is KGHDR and CDR2 is SFDVKD. The V gene lost 6 bases and the J gene lost 0 bases, with 11 bases spanning the gap. The sequence was collected from a human donor with active or convalescent COVID-19. The donor label of this sample is uncertain. The rearrangement uses TRBV24-1 and TRBJ1-5; a possible D gene is TRBD1 (5 bases). The sample was peripheral blood. This CDR3 is CATSPRGDSNQPQHF. The CDR3 coding sequence is TGTGCCACCAGTCCCCGGGGGGATAGCAATCAGCCCCAGCATTTT.